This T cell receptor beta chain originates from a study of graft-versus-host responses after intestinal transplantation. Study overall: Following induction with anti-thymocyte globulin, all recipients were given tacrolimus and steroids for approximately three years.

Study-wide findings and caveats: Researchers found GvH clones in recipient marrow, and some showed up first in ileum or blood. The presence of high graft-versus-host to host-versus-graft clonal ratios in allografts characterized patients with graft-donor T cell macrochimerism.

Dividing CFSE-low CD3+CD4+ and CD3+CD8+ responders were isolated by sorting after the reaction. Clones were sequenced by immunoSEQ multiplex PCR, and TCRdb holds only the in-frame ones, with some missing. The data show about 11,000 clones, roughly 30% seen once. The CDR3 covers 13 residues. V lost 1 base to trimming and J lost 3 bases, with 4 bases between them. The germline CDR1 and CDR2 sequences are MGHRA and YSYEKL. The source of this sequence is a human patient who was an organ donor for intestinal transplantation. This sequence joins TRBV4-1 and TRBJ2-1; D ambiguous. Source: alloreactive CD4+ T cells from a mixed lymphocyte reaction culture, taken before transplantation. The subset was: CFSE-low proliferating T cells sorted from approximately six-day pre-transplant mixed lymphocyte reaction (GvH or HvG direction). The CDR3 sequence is CASSQVHYNEQFF. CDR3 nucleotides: TGCGCCAGCAGCCAAGTTCACTACAATGAGCAGTTCTTC.